Following are 7 T cell receptor beta chains from one sample sequenced in a study of T cells in Graves' hyperthyroidism and ophthalmopathy. The investigators amplified TCR beta CDR3 regions from RNA transcripts. The study used the HTBI primer set for a first-round RT-PCR of the TCR CDR3. TCRdb reprocessed the multiplex PCR reads via MiXCR and lists one record per CDR3 protein. In the table there are a few hundred thousand distinct CDR3 sequences, roughly 13% of which are singletons. The sample taken for sequencing was blood. The receptors come from a woman between 18 and 30 years old with Graves' hyperthyroidism.

This clonotype occurred many times. The genes are TRBV12-3 or TRBV12-4 and TRBJ1-5; 7 nucleotides align to TRBD1. There are 15 residues in the CDR3. The V and J ends lost 6 bases and 5 bases, in that order; junction bases with no gene match: 10. Here the CDR3 reads CASRLGGRRDQPQHF. The CDR3 DNA reads TGTGCCAGCAGGCTAGGGGGCCGGCGCGATCAGCCCCAGCATTTT.

This clonotype was observed many times. The rearrangement joins TRBV11-2 to TRBJ2-5, with D possibly TRBD2 on 5 matching bases. This CDR3 has 13 residues. Germline V gives CDR1 SGHAT, CDR2 FQNNGV. V lost 3 bases, J lost 5 bases, and 10 bases lay in between. For the CDR3, the DNA is TGTGCCAGCAGCTTGAGGGCCGGTGAGACCCAGTACTTC. This codes for CASSLRAGETQYF.

This clonotype was seen ten or more times. The rearrangement uses TRBV7-9 and TRBJ1-2, with no clear D. Trimming took off 5 bases at V and 8 bases at J, with 18 bases between the two ends. From germline, CDR1 is SEHNR and CDR2 FQNEAQ (reference sequence). There are 14 residues in the CDR3. The CDR3 is CASSPSMWAKGYTF. The CDR3 nucleotides are TGTGCCAGCAGCCCATCTATGTGGGCCAAAGGCTACACCTTC.

A word on this clonotype: One junction end disagrees with the germline gene, perhaps due to a read error. V and J are TRBV7-3 and TRBJ2-7; 8 bases align to TRBD1. The CDR3 is 14 residues long. CDR1 is SGHTA, CDR2 FQGTGA, per germline. The CDR3 here is CASSVDRGPYKQYF. The CDR3 nucleotides read TGTGCCAGCAGCGTCGACAGGGGCCCCTACAAGCAGTACTTC. The whole variable domain, filled in from reference TRBV7-3 and TRBJ2-7, reads GAGVSQTPSNKVTEKGKYVELRCDPISGHTALYWYRQSLGQGPEFLIYFQGTGAADDSGLPNDRFFAVRPEGSVSTLKIQRTERGDSAVYLCASSVDRGPYKQYFGPGTRLTVT.

This clonotype was recorded a few times. The chain has TRBV4-2 and TRBJ2-7; D not resolved. Trimming cost V 0 bases and J 3 bases, with 9 bases left between them. Per the germline V gene, CDR1 is LGHNA and CDR2 is YNFKEQ. The CDR3 runs to 14 residues. For the CDR3, the DNA is TGTGCCAGCAGCCAAGAAATGGGGTTCTACGAGCAGTACTTC. It yields the protein CASSQEMGFYEQYF.

The chain is built from TRBV27 and TRBJ2-5, with 9 bases that match TRBD1. The CDR3 loop spans 16 amino acids. Germline V gives CDR1 MNHEY, CDR2 SMNVEV (reference sequence). V lost 4 bases to trimming and J lost 4 bases; unmatched junction nucleotides: 10. CDR3 sequence: CASSSDTGGYLETQYF. As DNA, the CDR3 is TGTGCCAGCAGTTCAGACACAGGGGGCTACCTAGAGACCCAGTACTTC.

Only a few counts were recorded for this clonotype. The chain links TRBV20-1 to TRBJ2-7; 8 bases are shared with TRBD2. Germline CDR1 and CDR2: DFQATT and SNEGSKA (reference sequence). V trimming: 3 bases; J trimming: 1 base; junction bases outside the gene matches: 8. The CDR3 totals 15 residues. DNA of the CDR3: TGCAGTGCTAGCAGGCGGGAGGATTTATCCTACGAGCAGTACTTC. Its translation: CSASRREDLSYEQYF.